The present TCR beta chain was sequenced within a study of shared clonotypes between healthy human individuals. Study context: The people who gave samples were a couple of women and a few men aged 18 to 49. Points from the study as a whole: The four-donor shared clonotypes exceeded non-shared clonotypes in generation probability, with non-shared ones scoring lower.

Germline V gene data show CDR1 as MNHEY and CDR2 as SVGAGI. The CDR3 sequence is 14 residues long. V trimming: 6 bases; J trimming: 4 bases; junction bases outside the gene matches: 8. The study separated CD4+ cells into CD45RA+ naive and CD45RA-negative memory subsets. Details on this clone: Its antigen is unknown.

Produced via immunoSEQ multiplex PCR; TCRdb's table is partial and in-frame only. In the table there are approximately 1,500,000 clones, about 98% of which are singletons. The sample was naive CD4+ T cells sorted from blood. Subset: CD45RA+ positively selected. This TCR derives from a man aged 25 to 45 in good health. The chain recombines TRBV6-5 with TRBJ1-1, with 7 bases fitting TRBD1. CDR3 residues: CASREQGLFTEAFF. DNA for the CDR3: TGTGCCAGCAGAGAACAGGGGTTGTTCACTGAAGCTTTCTTT.